The clone carrying this T cell receptor (beta chain) appeared a few times. Its antigen is unidentified. This sample stems from a study of identical twins. The germline V gene encodes CDR1 DFQATT and CDR2 SNEGSKA (reference sequence). The CDR3 sequence is 14 residues long. Trimming shortened V by 3 bases and J by 1 base, and 11 bases separated the two germline ends. The study, taken as a whole, reports: These conclusions were based on statistical analysis (cross-sectional, not following the same donors). Cord blood beta clonotypes present at high abundance carried fewer insertions; no such pattern appeared in memory repertoires.

Unique molecular identifiers were in the cDNA, with template-switch universal primer binding. TCRdb re-analysed the 5' RACE reads in MiXCR, keeping a single row per CDR3 protein. The table includes 600,000 to 800,000 distinct CDR3 sequences, roughly 20% detected once. These data also formed part of another study, on T cells expressing NK-cell markers. As reported in that work: Underlying the TCR beta repertoires were sorted CD3+CD56+NKG2C+, CD3+CD56+NKG2C- and CD3+CD56-NKG2C+ T cells.

The chain is built from TRBV20-1 and TRBJ2-3; D is perhaps TRBD2 (5 bases). What was sequenced was PBMCs. The receptor's source is a woman aged 18-30 years in good health. CDR3 residues: CSARGDPGTDTQYF. The CDR3 nucleotides read TGCAGTGCTAGGGGAGATCCGGGCACAGATACGCAGTATTTT.